This T cell receptor beta chain was sequenced in a study of blood T cells in healthy people across ages. Study results and limitations: It was not possible, with unsorted PBMCs, to conclusively compare naive and antigen-experienced cells. CMV infection status of these donors was not known. The long-lived group displayed more naive CD4+ cells, plus higher diversity, than the aged donors did.

Points on this clonotype: Its specificity is not known.

Germline V gives CDR1 KGHSH, CDR2 LQKENI. Trimming took 1 base from V and 4 from J; bases not matched to a gene: 11. CDR3 length: 17 residues. PCR was performed a second time for about 7 to 12 cycles using a sample-barcoded 5' primer and a J-beta primer mix. In TCRdb, the 5' RACE reads were re-called with MiXCR into one record per CDR3 protein. The data show more than 800,000 distinct CDR3 sequences, with around 45% seen just once and around 18% held by the top ten. The clonotype comes from a woman aged 55 to 70 in good health. The sample comprised blood. The chain has TRBV18 and TRBJ1-2, with 8 nucleotides matching TRBD1. In nucleotides, the CDR3 is TGTGCCAGCTCACCACTGGACAGGGTTGTTTCCCGCTATGGCTACACCTTC. Residues: CASSPLDRVVSRYGYTF. Variable domain in full (rest from reference TRBV18 and TRBJ1-2): NAGVMQNPRHLVRRRGQEARLRCSPMKGHSHVYWYRQLPEEGLKFMVYLQKENIIDESGMPKERFSAEFPKEGPSILRIQQVVRGDSAAYFCASSPLDRVVSRYGYTFGSGTRLTVV.